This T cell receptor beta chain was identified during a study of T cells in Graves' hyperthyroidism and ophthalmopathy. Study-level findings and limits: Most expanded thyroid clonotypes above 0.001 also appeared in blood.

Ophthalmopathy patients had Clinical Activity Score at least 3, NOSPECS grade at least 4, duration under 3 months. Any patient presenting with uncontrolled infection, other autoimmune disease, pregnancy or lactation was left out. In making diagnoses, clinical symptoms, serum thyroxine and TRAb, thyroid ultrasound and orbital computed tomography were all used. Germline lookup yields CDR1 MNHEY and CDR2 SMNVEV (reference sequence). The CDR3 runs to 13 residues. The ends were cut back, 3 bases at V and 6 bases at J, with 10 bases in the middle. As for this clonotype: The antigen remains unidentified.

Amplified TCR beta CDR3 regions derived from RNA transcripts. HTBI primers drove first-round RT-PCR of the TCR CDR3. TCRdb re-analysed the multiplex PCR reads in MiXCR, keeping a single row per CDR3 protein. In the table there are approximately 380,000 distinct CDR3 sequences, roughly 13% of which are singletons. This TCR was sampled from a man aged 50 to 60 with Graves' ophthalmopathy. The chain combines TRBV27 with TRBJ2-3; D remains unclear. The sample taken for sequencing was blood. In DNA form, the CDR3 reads TGTGCCAGCAGTTTTATCCCGTATGATACGCAGTATTTT. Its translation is CASSFIPYDTQYF.